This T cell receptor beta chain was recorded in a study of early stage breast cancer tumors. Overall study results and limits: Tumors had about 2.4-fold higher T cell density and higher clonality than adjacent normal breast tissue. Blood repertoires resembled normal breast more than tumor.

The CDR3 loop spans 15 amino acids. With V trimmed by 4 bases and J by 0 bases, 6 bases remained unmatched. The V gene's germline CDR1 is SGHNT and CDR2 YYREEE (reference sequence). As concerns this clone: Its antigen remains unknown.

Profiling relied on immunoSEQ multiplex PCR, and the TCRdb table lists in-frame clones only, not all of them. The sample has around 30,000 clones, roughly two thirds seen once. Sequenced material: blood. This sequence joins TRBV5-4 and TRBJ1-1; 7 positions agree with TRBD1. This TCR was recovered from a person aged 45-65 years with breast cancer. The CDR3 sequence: CASSVQGRLNTEAFF. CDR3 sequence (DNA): TGTGCCAGCAGCGTACAGGGGCGCCTGAACACTGAAGCTTTCTTT.